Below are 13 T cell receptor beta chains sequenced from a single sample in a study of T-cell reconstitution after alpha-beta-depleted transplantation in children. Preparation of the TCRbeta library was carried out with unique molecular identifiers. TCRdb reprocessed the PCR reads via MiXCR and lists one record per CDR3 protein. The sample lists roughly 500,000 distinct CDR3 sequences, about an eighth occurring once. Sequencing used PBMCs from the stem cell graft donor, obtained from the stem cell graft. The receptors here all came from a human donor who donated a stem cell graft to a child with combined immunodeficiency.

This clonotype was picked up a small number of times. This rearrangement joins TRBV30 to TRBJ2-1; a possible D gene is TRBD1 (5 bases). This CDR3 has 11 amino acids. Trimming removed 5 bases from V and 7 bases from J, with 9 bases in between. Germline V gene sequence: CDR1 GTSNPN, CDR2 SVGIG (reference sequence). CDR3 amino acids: CAWAGWNEQFF. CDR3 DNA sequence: TGTGCCTGGGCAGGGTGGAATGAGCAGTTCTTC.

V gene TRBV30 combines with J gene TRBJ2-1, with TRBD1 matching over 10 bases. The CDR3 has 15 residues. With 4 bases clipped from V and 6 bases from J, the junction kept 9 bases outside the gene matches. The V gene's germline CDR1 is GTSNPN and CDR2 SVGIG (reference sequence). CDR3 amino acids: CAWTPWTGGINEQFF. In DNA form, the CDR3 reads TGTGCCTGGACCCCGTGGACAGGGGGGATCAATGAGCAGTTCTTC.

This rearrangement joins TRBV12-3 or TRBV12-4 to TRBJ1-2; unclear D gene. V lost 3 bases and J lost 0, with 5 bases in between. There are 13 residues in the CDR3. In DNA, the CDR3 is TGTGCCAGCAGTTTTACAGCTAACTATGGCTACACCTTC. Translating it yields CASSFTANYGYTF.

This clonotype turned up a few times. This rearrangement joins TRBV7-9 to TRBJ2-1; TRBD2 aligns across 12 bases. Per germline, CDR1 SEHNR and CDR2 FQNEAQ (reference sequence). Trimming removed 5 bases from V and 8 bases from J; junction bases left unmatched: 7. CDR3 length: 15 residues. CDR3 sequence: CASSPGLAGSDEQFF. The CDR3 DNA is TGTGCCAGCAGCCCCGGACTAGCGGGATCCGATGAGCAGTTCTTC.

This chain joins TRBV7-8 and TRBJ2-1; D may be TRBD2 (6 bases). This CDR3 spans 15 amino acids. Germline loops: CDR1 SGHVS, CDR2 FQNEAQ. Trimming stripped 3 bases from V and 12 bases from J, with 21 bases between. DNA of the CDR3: TGTGCCAGCAGCTTCCCGGGACTGGCCCAAGTCTGGCAGTTCTTC. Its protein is CASSFPGLAQVWQFF. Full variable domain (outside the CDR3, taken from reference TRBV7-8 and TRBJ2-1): GAGVSQSPRYKVAKRGQDVALRCDPISGHVSLFWYQQALGQGPEFLTYFQNEAQLDKSGLPSDRFFAERPEGSVSTLKIQRTQQEDSAVYLCASSFPGLAQVWQFFGPGTRLTVL.

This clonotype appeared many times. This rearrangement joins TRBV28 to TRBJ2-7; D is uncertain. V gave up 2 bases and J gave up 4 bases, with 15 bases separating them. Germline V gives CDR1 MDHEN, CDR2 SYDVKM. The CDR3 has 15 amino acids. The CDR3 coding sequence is TGTGCCAGCAGTTTAACAACCGCAGGAAGATACGAGCAGTACTTC. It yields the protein CASSLTTAGRYEQYF.

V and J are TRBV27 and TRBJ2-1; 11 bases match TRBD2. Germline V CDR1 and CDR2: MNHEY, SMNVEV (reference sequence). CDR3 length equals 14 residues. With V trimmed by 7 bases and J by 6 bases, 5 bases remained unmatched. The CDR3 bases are TGTGCCAGCAATAGCGGGGGGGCGAGCAATGAGCAGTTCTTC. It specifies CASNSGGASNEQFF.

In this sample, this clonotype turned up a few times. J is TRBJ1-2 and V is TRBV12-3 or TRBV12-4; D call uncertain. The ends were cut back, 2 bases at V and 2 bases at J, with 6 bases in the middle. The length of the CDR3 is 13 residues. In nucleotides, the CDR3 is TGTGCCAGCAGTTTACGGCAAAACTATGGCTACACCTTC. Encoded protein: CASSLRQNYGYTF.

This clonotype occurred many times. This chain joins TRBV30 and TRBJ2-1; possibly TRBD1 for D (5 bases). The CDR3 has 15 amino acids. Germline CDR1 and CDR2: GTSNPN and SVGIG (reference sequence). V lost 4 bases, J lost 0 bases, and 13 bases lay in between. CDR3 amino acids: CAWKVQASSYNEQFF. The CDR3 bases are TGTGCCTGGAAAGTACAGGCGAGCTCCTACAATGAGCAGTTCTTC.

CDR3 sequence reads: CAMSPQRSSSYNEQFF. As DNA, the CDR3 is TGTGCCATGAGCCCTCAGCGCTCCTCCTCCTACAATGAGCAGTTCTTC. The chain couples TRBV4-2 to TRBJ2-1; D remains unclear. In germline, CDR1 is LGHNA, CDR2 YNFKEQ. V lost 10 bases and J 0 bases, leaving 19 bases between the germline ends. The CDR3 runs 16 residues.

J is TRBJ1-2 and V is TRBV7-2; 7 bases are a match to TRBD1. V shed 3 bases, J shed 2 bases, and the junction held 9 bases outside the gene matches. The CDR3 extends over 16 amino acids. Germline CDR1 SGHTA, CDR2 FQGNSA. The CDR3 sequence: CASSFSGGPKNYGYTF. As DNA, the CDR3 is TGTGCCAGCAGCTTCTCAGGGGGACCGAAAAACTATGGCTACACCTTC.

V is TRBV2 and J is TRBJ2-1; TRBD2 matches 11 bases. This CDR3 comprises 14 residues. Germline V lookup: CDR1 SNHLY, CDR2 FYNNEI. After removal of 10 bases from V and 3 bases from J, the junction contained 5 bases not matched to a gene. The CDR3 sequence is CAILLAGDYNEQFF. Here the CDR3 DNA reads TGTGCCATCCTACTAGCGGGGGACTACAATGAGCAGTTCTTC.

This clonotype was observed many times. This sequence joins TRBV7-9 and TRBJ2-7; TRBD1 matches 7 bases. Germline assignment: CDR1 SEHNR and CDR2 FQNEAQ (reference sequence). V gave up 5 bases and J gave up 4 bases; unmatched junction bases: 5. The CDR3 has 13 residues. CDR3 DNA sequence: TGTGCCAGCAGCCCGACAGGGAAGTACGAGCAGTACTTC. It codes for CASSPTGKYEQYF.